Included here is one TCR beta chain sequence, with context. These data originate in a study of blood T cell repertoires in COVID-19. Turning to the study itself: Material from acute and convalescent COVID-19 was sourced from the United States, Italy and Spain. Sources were T cells, B-cell-depleted T cells, or PBMCs; the material itself was cDNA or gDNA.

V shed 5 bases and J 5 bases; nucleotides not matched to a gene: 7. This CDR3 region has 16 residues. The germline V gene encodes CDR1 SGHKS and CDR2 YYEKEE (reference sequence). In the original analysis: It was from reference gene primer amplification that nucleated cell counts were estimated. TCRdb's table, derived via immunoSEQ multiplex PCR, lists solely in-frame clones and lacks some. That table gives V, J and clone size, and the DNA gave D and trimming. The sample includes 87,000 or so clones, around 84% of them seen just once. The sequence came from a woman older than 75 in a cohort sampled during active or convalescent COVID-19. The rearrangement links TRBV5-5 to TRBJ2-2; 12 bases fit TRBD1. Sample: peripheral blood. This CDR3 is CASRPGQGAGTGELFF. The CDR3 region has the DNA TGTGCCAGCAGGCCGGGACAGGGGGCAGGGACCGGGGAGCTGTTTTTT.